By share, the clone carrying this T cell receptor (beta chain) counts as medium-sized. The time point: before trial treatment. Donors were given nivolumab, ipilimumab, aspirin, low-dose cyclophosphamide and low-dose radiotherapy. TRAV- and TRBV-specific primers, spanning alpha and beta chains, primed first-strand cDNA. PCR amplification of the TCRs was performed with Phusion for 20 to 25 PCR cycles, and it relied on a constant-region primer together with a V-primer adapter. The mRNA that was isolated underwent amplification by in vitro transcription. TCRdb re-called the reads through MiXCR, storing one row per CDR3 protein. This table holds over 70,000 distinct CDR3 sequences, roughly 30% found once. The record originates from a study of low-dose radiotherapy and immunotherapy resistance in tumors. On the study more broadly: Intravenous cyclophosphamide at 200 mg/m2 preceded radiation and immunotherapy by one day, every two weeks. Study patients were administered oral aspirin at 300 mg daily for four cycles from cycle 1 day 1.

This CDR3 is built from 14 residues. Germline CDR1 MNHEY, CDR2 SVGEGT. V gave up 7 bases and J gave up 2 bases; unmatched junction bases: 3. The material sequenced was PBMCs, taken before treatment. The chain recombines TRBV6-2 or TRBV6-3 with TRBJ1-5, with 9 bases matching TRBD1. The clonotype originates from a female donor with ovarian cancer. The CDR3 spells CASIQGAGNQPQHF. The CDR3 DNA follows: TGTGCCAGCATACAGGGGGCTGGCAATCAGCCCCAGCATTTT.